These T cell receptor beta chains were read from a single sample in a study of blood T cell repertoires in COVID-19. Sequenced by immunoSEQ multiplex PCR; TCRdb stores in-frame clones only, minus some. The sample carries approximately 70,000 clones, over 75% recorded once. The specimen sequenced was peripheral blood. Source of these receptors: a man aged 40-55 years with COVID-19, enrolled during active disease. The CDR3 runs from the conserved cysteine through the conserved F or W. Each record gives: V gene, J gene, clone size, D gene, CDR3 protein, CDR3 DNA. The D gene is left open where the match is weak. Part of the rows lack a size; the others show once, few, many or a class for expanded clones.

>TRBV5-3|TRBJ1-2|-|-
CARSLDRQWVYGYTF
TGTGCCAGAAGCTTGGATAGACAGTGGGTTTATGGCTACACCTTC
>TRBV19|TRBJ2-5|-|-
CASSIQDRLTQYF
TGTGCCAGTAGTATTCAGGACAGACTAACCCAGTACTTC
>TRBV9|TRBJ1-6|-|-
CASSAETGGNSPLHF
TGTGCCAGCAGCGCAGAGACAGGTGGAAATTCACCCCTCCACTTT
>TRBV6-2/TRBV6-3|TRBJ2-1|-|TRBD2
CASSSPGGSNEQFF
TGTGCCAGCAGTTCTCCGGGAGGTAGCAATGAGCAGTTCTTC
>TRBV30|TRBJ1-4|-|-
CAWTRGVNEKLFF
TGTGCCTGGACTCGGGGTGTTAATGAAAAACTGTTTTTT
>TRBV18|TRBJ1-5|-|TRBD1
CASSLQTGTRNQPQHF
TGTGCCAGCTCACTACAGACAGGGACGCGCAATCAGCCCCAGCATTTT
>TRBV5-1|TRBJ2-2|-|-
CASSVRDGELFF
TGCGCCAGCAGCGTCAGGGACGGGGAGCTGTTTTTT
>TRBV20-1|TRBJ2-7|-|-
CSAAPMDEQYF
TGCAGTGCTGCCCCTATGGACGAGCAGTACTTC
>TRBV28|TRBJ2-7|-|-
CASSLSPRGYEQYF
TGTGCCAGCAGTTTATCCCCCCGGGGCTACGAGCAGTACTTC
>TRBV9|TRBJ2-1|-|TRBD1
CASSVGDRGRNEQFF
TGTGCCAGCAGCGTAGGGGACAGGGGACGAAATGAGCAGTTCTTC
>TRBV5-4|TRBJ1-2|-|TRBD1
CASSLDERGTGGLYGYTF
TGTGCCAGCAGCTTGGATGAGAGAGGGACAGGGGGGCTCTATGGCTACACCTTC
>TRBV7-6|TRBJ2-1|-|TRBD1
CASSLGTGAGNEQFF
TGTGCCAGCAGCCTAGGGACAGGGGCAGGCAATGAGCAGTTCTTC
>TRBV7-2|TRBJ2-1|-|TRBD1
CATGTGGGDEQFF
TGTGCCACCGGGACAGGGGGCGGAGATGAGCAGTTCTTC
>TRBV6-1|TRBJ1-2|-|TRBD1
CASSEQGAYGYTF
TGTGCCAGCAGTGAACAGGGGGCCTATGGCTACACCTTC
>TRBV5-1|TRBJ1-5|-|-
CASSLGTDTNQPQHF
TGCGCCAGCAGCTTGGGGACAGATACTAATCAGCCCCAGCATTTT
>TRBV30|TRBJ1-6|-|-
CAWQGVHNSPLHF
TGTGCCTGGCAGGGTGTCCATAATTCACCCCTCCACTTT
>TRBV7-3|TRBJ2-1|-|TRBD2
CASSSRGLAGSNEQFF
TGTGCCAGCAGCTCCCGCGGACTAGCGGGGAGTAATGAGCAGTTCTTC
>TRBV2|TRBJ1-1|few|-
CASSDAAASNTEAFF
TGTGCCAGCAGTGATGCTGCGGCTTCAAACACTGAAGCTTTCTTT
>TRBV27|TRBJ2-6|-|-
CASSLGGSGANVLTF
TGTGCCAGCAGCCTAGGAGGGAGCGGGGCCAACGTCCTGACTTTC
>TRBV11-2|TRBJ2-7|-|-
CASSLAGYEQYF
TGTGCCAGCAGCTTAGCCGGGTACGAGCAGTACTTC
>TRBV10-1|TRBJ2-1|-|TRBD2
CASSGRTSGGAPYNEQFF
TGCGCCAGCAGTGGTCGGACTAGCGGGGGGGCGCCCTACAATGAGCAGTTCTTC
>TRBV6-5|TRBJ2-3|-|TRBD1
CASSSGTGHSDTQYF
TGTGCCAGCAGCTCCGGGACAGGGCATTCAGATACGCAGTATTTT
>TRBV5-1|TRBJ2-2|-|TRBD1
CASSAGTGTGELFF
TGCGCCAGCAGCGCCGGGACAGGAACCGGGGAGCTGTTTTTT
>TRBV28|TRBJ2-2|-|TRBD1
CASSSTGAPNTGELFF
TGTGCCAGCAGTTCCACAGGGGCCCCGAACACCGGGGAGCTGTTTTTT
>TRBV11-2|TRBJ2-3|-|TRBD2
CASSLGSGGRPDTQYF
TGTGCCAGCAGCTTGGGAAGCGGGGGACGGCCAGATACGCAGTATTTT
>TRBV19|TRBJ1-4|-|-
CASSIQAFNEKLFF
TGTGCCAGTAGTATACAGGCGTTTAATGAAAAACTGTTTTTT
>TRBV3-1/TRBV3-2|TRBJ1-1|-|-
CASSQEGVRTEAFF
TGTGCCAGCAGCCAAGAAGGGGTAAGGACTGAAGCTTTCTTT
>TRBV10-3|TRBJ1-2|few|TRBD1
CAISDTGQGNYGYTF
TGTGCCATCAGTGATACGGGACAGGGAAACTATGGCTACACCTTC
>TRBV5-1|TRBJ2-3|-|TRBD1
CASSTDRATDTQYF
TGCGCCAGCAGCACAGACAGGGCGACAGATACGCAGTATTTT
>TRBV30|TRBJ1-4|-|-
CAWSLATNEKLFF
TGTGCCTGGAGCCTTGCAACTAATGAAAAACTGTTTTTT
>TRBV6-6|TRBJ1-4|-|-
CASREGGALEKLFF
TGTGCCAGTCGGGAGGGGGGCGCCTTAGAAAAACTGTTTTTT
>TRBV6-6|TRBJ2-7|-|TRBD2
CASSHSGVSSYEQYF
TGTGCCAGCAGTCACAGCGGGGTTTCCTCCTACGAGCAGTACTTC
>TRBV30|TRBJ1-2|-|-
CAWSGALSGYTF
TGTGCCTGGAGTGGGGCCCTCAGTGGCTACACCTTC
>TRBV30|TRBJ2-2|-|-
CAWSPDNTGELFF
TGTGCCTGGAGTCCAGATAACACCGGGGAGCTGTTTTTT
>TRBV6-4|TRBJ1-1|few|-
CASRDSDRNTEAFF
TGTGCCAGCAGGGACTCCGACAGGAACACTGAAGCTTTCTTT
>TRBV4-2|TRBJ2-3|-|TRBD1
CASSQEGQGGDTQYF
TGTGCCAGCAGCCAAGAGGGACAGGGGGGAGATACGCAGTATTTT
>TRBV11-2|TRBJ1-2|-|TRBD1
CASSSDRAVGYGYTF
TGTGCCAGCAGCTCGGACAGGGCGGTAGGCTATGGCTACACCTTC
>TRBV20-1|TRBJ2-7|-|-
CSASSDRHPTYEQYF
TGCAGTGCTAGTTCGGATCGACACCCCACCTACGAGCAGTACTTC
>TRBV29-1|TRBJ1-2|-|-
CSVEDRTELSGGYTF
TGCAGCGTTGAAGATAGGACAGAACTCTCGGGTGGCTACACCTTC
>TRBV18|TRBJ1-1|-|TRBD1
CASSPPPGQGTTEAFF
TGTGCCAGCTCACCACCCCCGGGACAGGGAACCACTGAAGCTTTCTTT
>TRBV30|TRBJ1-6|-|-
CAWSGGGNSYNSPLHF
TGTGCCTGGAGTGGTGGCGGGAACTCCTATAATTCACCCCTCCACTTT
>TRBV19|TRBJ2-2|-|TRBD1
CASTWTGPTGELFF
TGTGCCAGTACCTGGACAGGGCCCACCGGGGAGCTGTTTTTT
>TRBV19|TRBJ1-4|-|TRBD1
CASSMGQLNEKLFF
TGTGCCAGTAGTATGGGACAGCTTAATGAAAAACTGTTTTTT
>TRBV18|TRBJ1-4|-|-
CASSRQGTTNEKLFF
TGTGCCAGCTCACGGCAGGGGACAACTAATGAAAAACTGTTTTTT
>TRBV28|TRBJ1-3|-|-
CASTAYRTGNTIYF
TGTGCCAGCACGGCCTACAGGACGGGAAACACCATATATTTT
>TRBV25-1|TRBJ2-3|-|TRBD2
CASSGTGGPGDTQYF
TGTGCCAGCAGTGGAACGGGGGGGCCGGGAGATACGCAGTATTTT
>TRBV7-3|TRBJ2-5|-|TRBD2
CASSLVGSGEETQYF
TGTGCCAGCAGCTTAGTGGGTAGCGGGGAAGAGACCCAGTACTTC
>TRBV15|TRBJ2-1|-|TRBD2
CATSISRLAVTSYNEQFF
TGTGCCACCAGCATCAGTCGACTAGCGGTGACCTCCTACAATGAGCAGTTCTTC
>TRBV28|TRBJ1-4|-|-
CASIPALQGEKLFF
TGTGCCAGCATCCCAGCCCTCCAGGGTGAAAAACTGTTTTTT
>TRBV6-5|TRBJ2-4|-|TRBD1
CASRRQGENIQYF
TGTGCCAGCAGGCGACAGGGGGAGAACATTCAGTACTTC
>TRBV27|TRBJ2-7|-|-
CASSFIAGQANPHEQYF
TGTGCCAGCAGTTTTATTGCTGGGCAGGCGAATCCTCACGAGCAGTACTTC
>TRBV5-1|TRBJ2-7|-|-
CASSLDGGSFDEQYF
TGCGCCAGCAGCTTGGATGGAGGCAGTTTCGACGAGCAGTACTTC
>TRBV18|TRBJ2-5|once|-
CASSPGRNQETQYF
TGTGCCAGCTCACCTGGGAGGAACCAAGAGACCCAGTACTTC
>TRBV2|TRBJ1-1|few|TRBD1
CASGGQGDTEAFF
TGTGCCAGCGGGGGACAGGGGGACACTGAAGCTTTCTTT
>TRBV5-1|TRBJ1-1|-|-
CASSLRGMNTEAFF
TGCGCCAGCAGCTTAAGGGGAATGAACACTGAAGCTTTCTTT
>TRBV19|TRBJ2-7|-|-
CASSHGYEQYF
TGTGCCAGTAGCCACGGCTACGAGCAGTACTTC
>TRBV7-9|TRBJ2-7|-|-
CASSLLGGYEQYF
TGTGCCAGCAGCTTATTGGGGGGCTACGAGCAGTACTTC
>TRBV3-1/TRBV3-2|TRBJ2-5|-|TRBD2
CASSLGTSGDQETQYF
TGTGCCAGCAGCCTTGGGACTAGCGGGGACCAAGAGACCCAGTACTTC
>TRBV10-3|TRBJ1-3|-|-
CAIRRAGNTIYF
TGTGCCATCAGGAGGGCTGGAAACACCATATATTTT